This is a list of T cell receptor beta chains from one sample in a study of shared clonotypes between healthy human individuals. Sequenced by immunoSEQ multiplex PCR; TCRdb stores in-frame clones only, minus some. In the table there are about 2 million clones, about 95% of which are singletons. The sequenced sample consisted of naive CD8+ T cells sorted from blood. The receptors shown here come from a man younger than 35 in good health. CDR3s include the opening cysteine and the closing phenylalanine or tryptophan. Fields, in order: clone size, V gene, D gene, J gene, CDR3 protein, CDR3 DNA. D genes are given only for firm matches. Clone size is given for some rows only: seen once, a few or many times, or a class if the clone is expanded.

.	TRBV11-2	.	TRBJ2-5	CASSLTYRVQETQYF	TGTGCCAGCAGCTTAACTTACAGGGTGCAAGAGACCCAGTACTTC
.	TRBV27	.	TRBJ1-2	CASSLSPGRTYYGYTF	TGTGCCAGCAGTTTATCCCCAGGACGGACTTACTATGGCTACACCTTC
.	TRBV28	.	TRBJ1-5	CASSLQGSSNQPQHF	TGTGCCAGCAGTTTGCAAGGGTCGAGCAATCAGCCCCAGCATTTT
.	TRBV7-6	TRBD1	TRBJ2-7	CASSLGTGYEQYF	TGTGCCAGCAGCTTGGGGACAGGATACGAGCAGTACTTC
.	TRBV29-1	TRBD2	TRBJ2-5	CSVQTSGTWYQETQYF	TGCAGCGTTCAGACTAGCGGGACTTGGTACCAAGAGACCCAGTACTTC
.	TRBV2	TRBD1	TRBJ1-2	CASSGTGGYGYTF	TGTGCCAGCAGTGGGACAGGGGGTTATGGCTACACCTTC
.	TRBV4-1	.	TRBJ2-7	CASAWRFDGSYEQYF	TGCGCCAGCGCGTGGCGGTTCGACGGCTCCTACGAGCAGTACTTC
.	TRBV4-1	.	TRBJ2-1	CASSQERDNPAYNEQFF	TGCGCCAGCAGCCAAGAGCGGGACAATCCGGCCTACAATGAGCAGTTCTTC
.	TRBV30	TRBD2	TRBJ2-7	CAWSGAASGAYEQYF	TGTGCCTGGAGTGGGGCGGCTAGCGGAGCGTACGAGCAGTACTTC
.	TRBV7-9	.	TRBJ2-1	CASSSPDEQFF	TGTGCCAGCAGCTCGCCGGATGAGCAGTTCTTC
.	TRBV15	.	TRBJ2-5	CATSFSSHETQYF	TGTGCCACCAGCTTTTCTTCCCATGAGACCCAGTACTTC
.	TRBV28	.	TRBJ2-3	CASSLDRRGDTQYF	TGTGCCAGCAGTTTAGACAGGAGAGGGGATACGCAGTATTTT
.	TRBV6-5	.	TRBJ1-1	CASSYSILGNTEAFF	TGTGCCAGCAGTTACTCGATTCTGGGGAACACTGAAGCTTTCTTT
.	TRBV9	.	TRBJ2-1	CASSADSNEQFF	TGTGCCAGCAGCGCGGACTCCAATGAGCAGTTCTTC
.	TRBV7-9	.	TRBJ1-5	CASSWPDQPQHF	TGTGCCAGCAGCTGGCCAGATCAGCCCCAGCATTTT
.	TRBV4-1	.	TRBJ2-2	CASSQAIGGELFF	TGCGCCAGCAGCCAAGCCATCGGTGGGGAGCTGTTTTTT
.	TRBV10-3	.	TRBJ2-5	CAISGDLEETQYF	TGTGCCATCTCTGGGGACTTAGAAGAGACCCAGTACTTC
.	TRBV28	.	TRBJ1-3	CASSFEGDGNTIYF	TGTGCCAGCAGTTTCGAGGGCGATGGAAACACCATATATTTT
.	TRBV6-5	.	TRBJ2-1	CASRRFSGDGEQFF	TGTGCCAGCAGACGCTTCTCTGGAGACGGTGAGCAGTTCTTC
.	TRBV2	.	TRBJ1-5	CASSRRNQPQHF	TGTGCCAGCAGTCGGCGCAATCAGCCCCAGCATTTT
once	TRBV19	.	TRBJ1-6	CASSPAGPGSPLHF	TGTGCCAGCAGCCCCGCAGGTCCCGGTTCACCCCTCCACTTT
.	TRBV6-6	TRBD2	TRBJ2-1	CASSSSGGLDYNEQFF	TGTGCCAGCAGTTCTAGCGGGGGCCTAGATTACAATGAGCAGTTCTTC
.	TRBV28	.	TRBJ2-5	CASSFGEGELAWRETQYF	TGTGCCAGCAGTTTCGGGGAGGGGGAACTAGCATGGCGAGAGACCCAGTACTTC
.	TRBV11-2	TRBD2	TRBJ2-5	CASSRPSGGAFQETQYF	TGTGCCAGCAGCCGACCGAGCGGGGGGGCTTTCCAAGAGACCCAGTACTTC
.	TRBV9	TRBD1	TRBJ1-4	CASSVGQGSREKLFF	TGTGCCAGCAGCGTAGGACAGGGAAGCAGGGAAAAACTGTTTTTT
.	TRBV5-1	TRBD1	TRBJ2-7	CASSLGTGGYEQYF	TGCGCCAGCAGCTTGGGGACAGGGGGCTACGAGCAGTACTTC
few	TRBV7-8	TRBD1	TRBJ2-7	CASSLGTGYEQYF	TGTGCCAGCAGCTTAGGGACAGGGTACGAGCAGTACTTC
.	TRBV27	.	TRBJ2-3	CASSWANPLDTQYF	TGTGCCAGCAGTTGGGCTAACCCCCTAGATACGCAGTATTTT
.	TRBV6-1	.	TRBJ1-6	CASSGPLGGLDSPLHF	TGTGCCAGCAGTGGACCCCTAGGAGGTCTGGATTCACCCCTCCACTTT
.	TRBV6-5	.	TRBJ1-5	CASSPGSNQPQHF	TGTGCCAGCAGTCCCGGGAGCAATCAGCCCCAGCATTTT
.	TRBV7-6	.	TRBJ2-6	CASSLESSGANVLTF	TGTGCCAGCAGCTTAGAGAGCTCTGGGGCCAACGTCCTGACTTTC
.	TRBV9	.	TRBJ2-7	CASSRGLPEEQYF	TGTGCCAGTTCCAGGGGACTGCCTGAGGAGCAGTACTTC
once	TRBV5-3	.	TRBJ1-1	CARSPRQGNTEAFF	TGTGCCAGAAGCCCGCGGCAGGGGAACACTGAAGCTTTCTTT
.	TRBV2	.	TRBJ2-7	CASSDTRLYEQYF	TGTGCCAGCTCGGACACAAGGCTCTACGAGCAGTACTTC